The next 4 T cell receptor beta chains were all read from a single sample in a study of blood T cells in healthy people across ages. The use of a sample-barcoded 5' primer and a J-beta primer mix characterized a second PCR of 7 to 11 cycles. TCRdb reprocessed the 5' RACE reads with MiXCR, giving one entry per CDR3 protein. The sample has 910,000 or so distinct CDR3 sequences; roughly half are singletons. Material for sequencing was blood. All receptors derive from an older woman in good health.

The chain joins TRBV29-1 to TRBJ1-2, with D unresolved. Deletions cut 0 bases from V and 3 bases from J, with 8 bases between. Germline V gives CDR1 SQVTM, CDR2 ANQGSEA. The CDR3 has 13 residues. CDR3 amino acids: CSVEDESYYGYTF. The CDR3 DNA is TGCAGCGTTGAAGATGAAAGTTACTATGGCTACACCTTC.

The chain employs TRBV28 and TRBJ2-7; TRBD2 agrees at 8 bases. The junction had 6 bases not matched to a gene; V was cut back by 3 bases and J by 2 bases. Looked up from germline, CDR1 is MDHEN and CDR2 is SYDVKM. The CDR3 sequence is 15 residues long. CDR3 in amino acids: CASSFSGTVTYEQYF. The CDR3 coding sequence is TGTGCCAGCAGTTTTAGCGGGACGGTGACCTACGAGCAGTACTTC.

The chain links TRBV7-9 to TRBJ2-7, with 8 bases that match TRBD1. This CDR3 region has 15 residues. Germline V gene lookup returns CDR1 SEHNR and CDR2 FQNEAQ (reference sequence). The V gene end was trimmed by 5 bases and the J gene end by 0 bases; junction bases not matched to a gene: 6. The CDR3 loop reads CASSGGTGSSYEQYF. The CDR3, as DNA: TGTGCCAGCAGCGGCGGGACAGGAAGCTCCTACGAGCAGTACTTC. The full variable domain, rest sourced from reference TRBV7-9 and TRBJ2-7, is DTGVSQNPRHKITKRGQNVTFRCDPISEHNRLYWYRQTLGQGPEFLTYFQNEAQLEKSRLLSDRFSAERPKGSFSTLEIQRTEQGDSAMYLCASSGGTGSSYEQYFGPGTRLTVT.

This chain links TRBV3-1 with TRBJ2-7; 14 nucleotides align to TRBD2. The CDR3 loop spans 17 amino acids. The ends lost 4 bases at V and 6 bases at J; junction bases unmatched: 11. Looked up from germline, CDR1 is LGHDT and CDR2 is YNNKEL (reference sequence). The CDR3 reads CASSPPGLAGVRVEQYF. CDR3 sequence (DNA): TGTGCCAGCAGCCCTCCGGGACTAGCGGGAGTAAGGGTCGAGCAGTACTTC.